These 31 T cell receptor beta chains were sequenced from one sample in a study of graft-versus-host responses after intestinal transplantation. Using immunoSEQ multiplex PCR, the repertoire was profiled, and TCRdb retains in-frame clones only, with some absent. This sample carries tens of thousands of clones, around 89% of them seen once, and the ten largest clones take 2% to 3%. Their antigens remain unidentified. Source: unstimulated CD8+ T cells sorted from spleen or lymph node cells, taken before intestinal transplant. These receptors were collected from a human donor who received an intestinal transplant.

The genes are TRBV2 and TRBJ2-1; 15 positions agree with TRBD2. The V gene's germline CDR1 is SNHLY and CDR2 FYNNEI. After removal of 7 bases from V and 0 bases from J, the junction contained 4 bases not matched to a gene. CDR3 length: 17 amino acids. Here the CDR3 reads CASTGLAGGSSYNEQFF. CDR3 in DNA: TGTGCCAGCACCGGACTAGCGGGAGGGAGCTCCTACAATGAGCAGTTCTTC.

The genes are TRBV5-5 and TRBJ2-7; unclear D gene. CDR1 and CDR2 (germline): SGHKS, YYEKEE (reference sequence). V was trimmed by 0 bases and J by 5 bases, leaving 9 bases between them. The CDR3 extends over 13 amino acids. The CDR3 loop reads CASSLVPFDEQYF. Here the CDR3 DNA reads TGTGCCAGCAGCTTGGTCCCTTTCGACGAGCAGTACTTC.

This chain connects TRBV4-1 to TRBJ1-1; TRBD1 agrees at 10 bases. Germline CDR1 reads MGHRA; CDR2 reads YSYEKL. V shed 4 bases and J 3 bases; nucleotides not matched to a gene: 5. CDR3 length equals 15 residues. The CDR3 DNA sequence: TGCGCCAGCAGCCCTTGGACAGGGGGTTACACTGAAGCTTTCTTT. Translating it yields CASSPWTGGYTEAFF.

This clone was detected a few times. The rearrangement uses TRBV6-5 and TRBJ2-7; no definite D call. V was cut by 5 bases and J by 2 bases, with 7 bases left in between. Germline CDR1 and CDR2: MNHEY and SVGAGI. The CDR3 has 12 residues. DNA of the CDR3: TGTGCCAGCAGTGAGTCCCCCTACGAGCAGTACTTC. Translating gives CASSESPYEQYF.

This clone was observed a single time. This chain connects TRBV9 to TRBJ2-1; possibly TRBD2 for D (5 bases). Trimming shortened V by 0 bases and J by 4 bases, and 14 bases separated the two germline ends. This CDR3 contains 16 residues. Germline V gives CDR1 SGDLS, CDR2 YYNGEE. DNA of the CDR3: TGTGCCAGCAGCGTAGTAAGTGGGAGTAGGTACAATGAGCAGTTCTTC. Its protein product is CASSVVSGSRYNEQFF.

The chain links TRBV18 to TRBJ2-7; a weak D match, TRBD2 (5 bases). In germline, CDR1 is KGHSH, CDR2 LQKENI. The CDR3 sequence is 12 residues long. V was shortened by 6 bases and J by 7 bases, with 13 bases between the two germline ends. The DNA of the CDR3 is TGTGCCAGCTCGCATCTCGGGGTTGAGCAGTACTTC. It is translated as CASSHLGVEQYF. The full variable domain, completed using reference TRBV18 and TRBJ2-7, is NAGVMQNPRHLVRRRGQEARLRCSPMKGHSHVYWYRQLPEEGLKFMVYLQKENIIDESGMPKERFSAEFPKEGPSILRIQQVVRGDSAAYFCASSHLGVEQYFGPGTRLTVT.

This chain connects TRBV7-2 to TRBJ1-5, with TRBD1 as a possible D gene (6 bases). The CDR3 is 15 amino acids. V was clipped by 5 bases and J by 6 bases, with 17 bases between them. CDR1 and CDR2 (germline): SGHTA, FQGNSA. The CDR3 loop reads CASSPHAGAAQPQHF. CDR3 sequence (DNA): TGTGCCAGCAGCCCCCACGCGGGGGCGGCTCAGCCCCAGCATTTT.

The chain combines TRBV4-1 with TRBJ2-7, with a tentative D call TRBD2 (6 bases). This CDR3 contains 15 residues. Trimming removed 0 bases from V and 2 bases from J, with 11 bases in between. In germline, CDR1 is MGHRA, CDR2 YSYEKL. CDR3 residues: CASSQDLGRPYEQYF. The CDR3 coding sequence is TGCGCCAGCAGCCAAGATCTGGGGAGGCCCTACGAGCAGTACTTC.

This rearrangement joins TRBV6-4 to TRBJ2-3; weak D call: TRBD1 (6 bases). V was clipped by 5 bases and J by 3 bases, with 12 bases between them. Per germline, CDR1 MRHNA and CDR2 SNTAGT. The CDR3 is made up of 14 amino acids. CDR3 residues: CASSRGTETDTQYF. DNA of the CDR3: TGTGCCAGCAGTAGGGGGACCGAGACAGATACGCAGTATTTT.

CDR3 in amino acids: CASSFSLDTFYEQYF. CDR3 nucleotides: TGTGCCAGCAGTTTTTCCTTGGACACGTTCTACGAGCAGTACTTC. This chain uses TRBV6-6 with TRBJ2-7; possible D gene TRBD1, 5 bases. The CDR3 runs to 15 residues. In germline, CDR1 is MNHNY, CDR2 SVGAGI (reference sequence). V lost 4 bases and J 3 bases, leaving 16 bases between the germline ends.

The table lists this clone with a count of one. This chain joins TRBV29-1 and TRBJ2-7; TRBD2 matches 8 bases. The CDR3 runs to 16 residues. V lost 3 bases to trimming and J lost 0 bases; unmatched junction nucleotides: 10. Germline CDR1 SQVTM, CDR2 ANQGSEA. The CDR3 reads CSVDEVGTSGSYEQYF. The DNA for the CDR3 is TGCAGCGTTGATGAAGTGGGCACTAGCGGCTCCTACGAGCAGTACTTC.

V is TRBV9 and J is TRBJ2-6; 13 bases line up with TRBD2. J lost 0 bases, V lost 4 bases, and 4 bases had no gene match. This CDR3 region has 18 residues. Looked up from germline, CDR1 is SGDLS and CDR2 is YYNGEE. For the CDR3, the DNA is TGTGCCAGCAGCTTTCGACTAGCGGGAGGCTCTGGGGCCAACGTCCTGACTTTC. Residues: CASSFRLAGGSGANVLTF.

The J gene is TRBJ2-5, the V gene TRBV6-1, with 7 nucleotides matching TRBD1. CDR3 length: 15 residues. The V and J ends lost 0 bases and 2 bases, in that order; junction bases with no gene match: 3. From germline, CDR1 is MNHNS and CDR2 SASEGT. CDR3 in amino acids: CASSEARTGQETQYF. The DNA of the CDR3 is TGTGCCAGCAGTGAAGCCCGGACAGGACAAGAGACCCAGTACTTC.

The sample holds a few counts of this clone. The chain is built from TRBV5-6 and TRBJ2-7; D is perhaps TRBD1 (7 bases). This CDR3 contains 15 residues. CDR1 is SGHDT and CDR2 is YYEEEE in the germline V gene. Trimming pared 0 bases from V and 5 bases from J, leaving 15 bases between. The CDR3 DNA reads TGTGCCAGCAGCTTGGACAGGGGAGGTGTTGACGAGCAGTACTTC. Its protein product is CASSLDRGGVDEQYF.

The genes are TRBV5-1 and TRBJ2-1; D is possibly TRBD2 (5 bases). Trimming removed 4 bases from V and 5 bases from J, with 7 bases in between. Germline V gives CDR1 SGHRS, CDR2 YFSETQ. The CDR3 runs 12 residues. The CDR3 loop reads CASSPGNNEQFF. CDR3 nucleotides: TGCGCCAGCAGCCCGGGGAACAATGAGCAGTTCTTC.

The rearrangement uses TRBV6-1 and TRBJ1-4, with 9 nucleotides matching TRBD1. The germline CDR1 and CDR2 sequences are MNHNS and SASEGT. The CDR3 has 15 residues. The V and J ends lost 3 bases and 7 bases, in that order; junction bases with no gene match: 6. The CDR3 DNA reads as TGTGCCAGCAGTGACATACAGGGGGCGGGTGAAAAACTGTTTTTT. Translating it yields CASSDIQGAGEKLFF.

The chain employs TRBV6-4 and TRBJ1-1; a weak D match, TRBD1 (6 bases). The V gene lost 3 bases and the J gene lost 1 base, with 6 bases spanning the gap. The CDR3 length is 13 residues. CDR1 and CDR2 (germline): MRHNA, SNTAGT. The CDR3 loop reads CASSEGANTEAFF. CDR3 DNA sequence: TGTGCCAGCAGTGAGGGGGCGAACACTGAAGCTTTCTTT.

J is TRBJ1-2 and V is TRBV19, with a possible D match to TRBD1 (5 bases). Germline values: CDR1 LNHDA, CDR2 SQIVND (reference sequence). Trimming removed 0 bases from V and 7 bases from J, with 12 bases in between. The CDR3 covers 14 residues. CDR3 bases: TGTGCCAGTAGTATAGATTCCTGGACACTTGGCTACACCTTC. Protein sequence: CASSIDSWTLGYTF.

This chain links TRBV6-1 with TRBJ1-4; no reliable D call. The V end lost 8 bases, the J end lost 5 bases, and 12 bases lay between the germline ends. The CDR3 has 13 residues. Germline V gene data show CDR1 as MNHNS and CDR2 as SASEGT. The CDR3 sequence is CASQTRKNEKLFF. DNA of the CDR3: TGTGCCAGCCAGACAAGGAAAAATGAAAAACTGTTTTTT.

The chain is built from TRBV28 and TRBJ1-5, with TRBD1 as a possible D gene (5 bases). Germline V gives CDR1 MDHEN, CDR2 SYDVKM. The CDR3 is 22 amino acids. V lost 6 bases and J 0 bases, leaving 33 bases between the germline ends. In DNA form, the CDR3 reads TGTGCCAGCAGCTTGTCATTGGCCCCACCGGGACTCTGGGGCTATAGCAATCAGCCCCAGCATTTT. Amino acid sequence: CASSLSLAPPGLWGYSNQPQHF. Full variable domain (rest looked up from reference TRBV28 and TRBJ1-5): DVKVTQSSRYLVKRTGEKVFLECVQDMDHENMFWYRQDPGLGLRLIYFSYDVKMKEKGDIPEGYSVSREKKERFSLILESASTNQTSMYLCASSLSLAPPGLWGYSNQPQHFGDGTRLSIL.

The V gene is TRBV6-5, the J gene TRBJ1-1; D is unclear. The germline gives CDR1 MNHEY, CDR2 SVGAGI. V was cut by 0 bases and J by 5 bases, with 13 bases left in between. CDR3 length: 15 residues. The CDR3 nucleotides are TGTGCCAGCAGTTACTCGTGGGCAGCCGTAACTGAAGCTTTCTTT. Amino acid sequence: CASSYSWAAVTEAFF.

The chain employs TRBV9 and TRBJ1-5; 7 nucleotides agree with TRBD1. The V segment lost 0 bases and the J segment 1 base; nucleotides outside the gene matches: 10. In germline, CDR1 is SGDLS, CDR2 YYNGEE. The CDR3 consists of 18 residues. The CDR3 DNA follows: TGTGCCAGCAGCGTAGTACCCTCGACAGGGAAGAGCAATCAGCCCCAGCATTTT. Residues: CASSVVPSTGKSNQPQHF.

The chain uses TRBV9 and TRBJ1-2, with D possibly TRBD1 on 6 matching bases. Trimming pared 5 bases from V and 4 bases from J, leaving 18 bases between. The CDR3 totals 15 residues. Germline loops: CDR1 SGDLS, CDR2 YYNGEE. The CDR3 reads CASREGLTGPYGYTF. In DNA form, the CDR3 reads TGTGCCAGCAGGGAAGGTCTGACAGGCCCCTATGGCTACACCTTC.

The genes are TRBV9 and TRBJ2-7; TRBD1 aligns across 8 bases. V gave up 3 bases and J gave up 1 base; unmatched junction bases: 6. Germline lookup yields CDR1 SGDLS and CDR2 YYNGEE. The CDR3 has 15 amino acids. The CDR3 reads CASSEQGESSYEQYF. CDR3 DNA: TGTGCCAGCAGCGAACAGGGGGAATCTTCCTACGAGCAGTACTTC.

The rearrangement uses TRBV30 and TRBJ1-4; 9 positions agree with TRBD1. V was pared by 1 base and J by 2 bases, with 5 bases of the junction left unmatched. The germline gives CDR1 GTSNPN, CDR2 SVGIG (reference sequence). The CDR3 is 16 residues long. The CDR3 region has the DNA TGTGCCTGGAGTGCCACAGGGGGCGCGACTAATGAAAAACTGTTTTTT. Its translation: CAWSATGGATNEKLFF.

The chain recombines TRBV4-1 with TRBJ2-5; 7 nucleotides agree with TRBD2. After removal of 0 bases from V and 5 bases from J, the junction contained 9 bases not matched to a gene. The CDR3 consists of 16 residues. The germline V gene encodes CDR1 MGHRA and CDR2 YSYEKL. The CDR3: CASSQDLGEGRETQYF. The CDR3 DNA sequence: TGCGCCAGCAGCCAAGATTTAGGGGAGGGGAGGGAGACCCAGTACTTC.

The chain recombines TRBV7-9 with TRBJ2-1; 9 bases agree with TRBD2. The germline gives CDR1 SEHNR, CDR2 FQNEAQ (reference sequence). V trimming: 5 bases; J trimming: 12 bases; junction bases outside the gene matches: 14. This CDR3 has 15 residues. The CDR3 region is CASSGGLAHRGGQFF. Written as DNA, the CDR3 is TGTGCCAGCAGCGGGGGACTAGCCCATCGAGGAGGGCAGTTCTTC.

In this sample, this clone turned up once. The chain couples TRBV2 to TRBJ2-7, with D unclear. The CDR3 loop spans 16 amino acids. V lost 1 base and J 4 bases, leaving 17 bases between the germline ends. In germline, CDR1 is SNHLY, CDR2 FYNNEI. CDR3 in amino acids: CASSEDDPWPRYEQYF. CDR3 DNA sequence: TGTGCCAGCAGTGAAGATGATCCGTGGCCACGTTACGAGCAGTACTTC.

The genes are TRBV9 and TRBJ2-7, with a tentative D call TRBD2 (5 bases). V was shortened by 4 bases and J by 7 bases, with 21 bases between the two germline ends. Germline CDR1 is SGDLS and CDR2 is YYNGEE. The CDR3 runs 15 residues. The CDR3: CASSSSTALTGEQYF. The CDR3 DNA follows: TGTGCCAGCAGCTCCTCGACCGCCTTGACGGGAGAGCAGTACTTC.

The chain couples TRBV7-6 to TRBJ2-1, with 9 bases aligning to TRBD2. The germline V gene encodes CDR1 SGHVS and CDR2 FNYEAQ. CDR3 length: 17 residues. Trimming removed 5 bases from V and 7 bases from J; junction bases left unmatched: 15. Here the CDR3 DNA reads TGTGCCAGCAGCCGAGAACTGGCGGGGGGGCCGGGGAATGAGCAGTTCTTC. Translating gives CASSRELAGGPGNEQFF.

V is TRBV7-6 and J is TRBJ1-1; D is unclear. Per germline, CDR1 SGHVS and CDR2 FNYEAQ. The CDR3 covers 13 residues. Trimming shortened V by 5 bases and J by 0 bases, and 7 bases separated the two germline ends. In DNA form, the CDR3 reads TGTGCCAGCAGCGCCGGGGTGAACACTGAAGCTTTCTTT. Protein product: CASSAGVNTEAFF.